The 6 T cell receptor beta chains below come from one sample, sequenced in a study of T-cell memory formation after mild COVID-19. MiXCR, run by TCRdb on the 5' RACE reads, gives a single entry per CDR3 protein. In the table there are roughly 110,000 distinct CDR3 sequences, about an eighth of which are singletons. Sequencing input: PBMCs or a T cell subset sorted from them (not recorded which). These receptors were collected from an adult woman who had mild COVID-19 (a few samples of this study predate the infection). Cell type and time point are not known.

The CDR3 is CASSLAAGDSYEQYF. The CDR3 nucleotides are TGTGCCAGCAGCTTAGCAGCGGGAGATTCCTACGAGCAGTACTTC. The rearrangement joins TRBV7-8 to TRBJ2-7; TRBD2 matches at 8 bases. The junction had 2 bases not matched to a gene; V was cut back by 0 bases and J by 1 base. Germline V CDR1 and CDR2: SGHVS, FQNEAQ. The CDR3 contains 15 residues.

The chain couples TRBV7-6 to TRBJ2-1; 9 bases align to TRBD2. Germline lookup yields CDR1 SGHVS and CDR2 FNYEAQ. The CDR3 runs 14 residues. V was clipped by 5 bases and J by 9 bases; unmatched bases: 8. Here the CDR3 reads CASSVSGGTAEQFF. The CDR3 nucleotides read TGTGCCAGCAGCGTTAGCGGGGGCACGGCTGAGCAGTTCTTC. The full variable domain, with the rest looked up from reference TRBV7-6 and TRBJ2-1, is GAGVSQSPRYKVTKRGQDVALRCDPISGHVSLYWYRQALGQGPEFLTYFNYEAQQDKSGLPNDRFSAERPEGSISTLTIQRTEQRDSAMYRCASSVSGGTAEQFFGPGTRLTVL.

This clonotype was seen ten or more times. V gene TRBV7-6 combines with J gene TRBJ2-7; TRBD1 agrees at 8 bases. Germline assignment: CDR1 SGHVS and CDR2 FNYEAQ. This CDR3 contains 12 residues. V shed 3 bases, J shed 5 bases, and the junction held 0 bases outside the gene matches. The CDR3 loop reads CASSLTGDEQYF. Here the CDR3 DNA reads TGTGCCAGCAGCTTGACAGGGGACGAGCAGTACTTC.

The chain employs TRBV6-1 and TRBJ2-7; D unresolved. CDR1 is MNHNS, CDR2 SASEGT, per germline. The germline V and J ends were trimmed by 4 bases and 0 bases, with 13 bases remaining between them. This CDR3 has 15 residues. Here the CDR3 reads CASSVENLSSYEQYF. For the CDR3, the DNA is TGTGCCAGCAGTGTTGAGAATCTTAGCTCCTACGAGCAGTACTTC.

The J gene is TRBJ2-7, the V gene TRBV4-2; TRBD2 aligns across 8 bases. Germline CDR1 reads LGHNA; CDR2 reads YNFKEQ. The V and J ends lost 1 base and 0 bases, in that order; junction bases with no gene match: 8. The CDR3 sequence is 17 residues long. CDR3 coding DNA: TGTGCCAGCAGCCAAGGGATTGGCGGGGGGTCCTCCTACGAGCAGTACTTC. Its translation is CASSQGIGGGSSYEQYF.

The CDR3 loop is CASSPAGGGFYGYTF. The CDR3 DNA follows: TGTGCCAGCAGCCCCGCCGGCGGGGGCTTCTATGGCTACACCTTC. The chain has TRBV7-3 and TRBJ1-2, with a weak D call TRBD1 (6 bases). In germline, CDR1 is SGHTA, CDR2 FQGTGA. The CDR3 is made up of 15 amino acids. With 5 bases removed from V and 4 bases from J, the gap between germline ends came to 17 bases.